This T cell receptor beta chain was sequenced during a study of cytotoxic CD8 clonotypes in ibrutinib-treated CLL. Study context: By median roughly 5.5 years, roughly 12 had progressed and about 14 stayed remitted; responses had been 2 complete and roughly 24 partial. Study-wide results and limits: Clonality rose at ibrutinib response and fell back toward baseline at progression.

Trimming took 0 bases from V and 3 from J, leaving 7 bases between them. The CDR3 runs to 14 residues. The germline V gene has CDR1 LGHNA and CDR2 YSLEER. The intended depth for sequencing was 1 in 200,000 to 1 in 1 million T cells. Produced via immunoSEQ multiplex PCR; TCRdb's table is partial and in-frame only. The sample has some 19,000 clones, 81% seen once. A remark on this clone: Its specificity is unknown.

The specimen was PBMCs, collected before ibrutinib treatment. This chain connects TRBV4-3 to TRBJ2-3, with D maybe TRBD2 (6 bases). The receptor was isolated from a human donor with chronic lymphocytic leukemia. The CDR3: CASSQDAGTDTQYF. CDR3 DNA sequence: TGCGCCAGCAGCCAAGACGCGGGGACAGATACGCAGTATTTT.